These T cell receptor beta chains were read from a single sample in a study of T cell responses to AZD1222 COVID-19 vaccine. Method: immunoSEQ multiplex PCR; TCRdb's copy keeps in-frame clones and lacks some. Seen here are some 130,000 clones, roughly 80% observed once, and the top ten hold about 4%. The material sequenced was peripheral blood, taken on day 0 of AZD1222 vaccination. The receptors come from an adult in good health. CDR3s include the opening cysteine and the closing phenylalanine or tryptophan. The D gene is left open where the match is weak. Not every row has a clone size; where given, it reads once, few, many or a size class.

size | length | D | J | V | CDR3 | DNA
few | 18 | NA | TRBJ2-7 | TRBV5-1 | CASSLSQGRTSSSYEQYF | TGCGCCAGCAGCTTATCCCAGGGCCGGACATCAAGCTCCTACGAGCAGTACTTC
NA | 17 | TRBD1 | TRBJ1-6 | TRBV7-2 | CASRPGTESSYNSPLHF | TGTGCCAGCAGGCCCGGGACAGAGAGCTCCTATAATTCACCCCTCCACTTT
NA | 14 | NA | TRBJ2-3 | TRBV6-1 | CASSEKVFTDTQYF | TGTGCCAGCAGTGAAAAGGTATTCACAGATACGCAGTATTTT
NA | 14 | NA | TRBJ2-3 | TRBV5-4 | CASSSRRQSDTQYF | TGTGCCAGCAGCTCGCGGCGCCAGTCAGATACGCAGTATTTT
NA | 11 | NA | TRBJ1-3 | TRBV30 | CAWSAGNTIYF | TGTGCCTGGAGTGCGGGAAACACCATATATTTT
once | 15 | NA | TRBJ2-1 | TRBV5-5 | CASSATARSYNEQFF | TGTGCCAGCAGCGCGACAGCTCGCTCCTACAATGAGCAGTTCTTC
NA | 14 | NA | TRBJ1-5 | TRBV15 | CATSRGVSNQPQHF | TGTGCCACCAGCAGGGGGGTTAGCAATCAGCCCCAGCATTTT
NA | 18 | TRBD1 | TRBJ1-2 | TRBV3-1/TRBV3-2 | CASSLQPGGFKGGYGYTF | TGTGCCAGCAGCCTTCAACCAGGGGGCTTCAAAGGAGGGTATGGCTACACCTTC
NA | 17 | NA | TRBJ1-5 | TRBV6-2/TRBV6-3 | CASSYSPKTGRRQPQHF | TGTGCCAGCAGTTACTCGCCCAAAACGGGGAGGCGTCAGCCCCAGCATTTT
NA | 14 | NA | TRBJ1-1 | TRBV10-1 | CASSASTWDTEAFF | TGCGCCAGCAGTGCTTCTACCTGGGACACTGAAGCTTTCTTT
NA | 15 | NA | TRBJ1-1 | TRBV7-9 | CASSTGLMYGTEAFF | TGTGCCAGCAGCACGGGACTAATGTATGGCACTGAAGCTTTCTTT
NA | 15 | TRBD1 | TRBJ2-7 | TRBV7-7 | CASSSGQPGQGEQYF | TGTGCCAGCAGCTCGGGACAGCCGGGCCAGGGCGAGCAGTACTTC
NA | 14 | NA | TRBJ1-1 | TRBV6-5 | CASGTDERNTEAFF | TGTGCCAGCGGAACAGATGAACGGAACACTGAAGCTTTCTTT
NA | 15 | NA | TRBJ2-3 | TRBV9 | CASSVEGGRTDTQYF | TGTGCCAGCAGCGTAGAGGGGGGTCGAACAGATACGCAGTATTTT
NA | 13 | NA | TRBJ1-1 | TRBV29-1 | CSVKDSMNTEAFF | TGCAGCGTTAAGGACAGCATGAACACTGAAGCTTTCTTT
once | 14 | NA | TRBJ1-2 | TRBV19 | CASSISAVNYGYTF | TGTGCCAGTAGTATTTCAGCAGTTAACTATGGCTACACCTTC
NA | 14 | NA | TRBJ1-2 | TRBV20-1 | CSASRGNTNYGYTF | TGCAGTGCTAGTCGGGGCAATACTAACTATGGCTACACCTTC
NA | 12 | NA | TRBJ1-2 | TRBV7-9 | CASGGANYGYTF | TGTGCCAGCGGAGGGGCTAACTATGGCTACACCTTC
NA | 16 | TRBD1 | TRBJ2-3 | TRBV5-1 | CASSLGGQGDLGTQYF | TGCGCCAGCAGCTTGGGTGGGCAGGGGGATCTTGGTACGCAGTATTTT
NA | 16 | TRBD2 | TRBJ2-2 | TRBV7-6 | CASSLVAGGPTGELFF | TGTGCCAGCAGCTTAGTTGCGGGGGGGCCCACCGGGGAGCTGTTTTTT
NA | 18 | NA | TRBJ2-3 | TRBV27 | CASSSPRTARFSTDTQYF | TGTGCCAGCAGTTCCCCCAGGACAGCTAGATTTAGCACAGATACGCAGTATTTT
NA | 12 | TRBD1 | TRBJ1-2 | TRBV6-5 | CASSLQGYGYTF | TGTGCCAGCAGTCTACAGGGGTATGGCTACACCTTC
NA | 16 | NA | TRBJ2-1 | TRBV5-1 | CASSATLAESYNEQFF | TGCGCCAGCAGCGCGACCTTAGCGGAATCCTACAATGAGCAGTTCTTC